The clone carrying this T cell receptor (beta chain) was found a few times. What it binds is unknown. The TCR alpha and TCR beta cDNA libraries, bearing sample barcodes and UMIs, were generated by 5'RACE using constant-segment primers. A single record per CDR3 protein comes from TCRdb applying MiXCR to the 5' RACE reads. The sample carries about 260,000 distinct CDR3 sequences, roughly 8% recorded once. These data are taken from a study of T-cell memory formation after mild COVID-19. General study points: CD4+ bias marked clones expanding day 15 to 37, unlike balanced contracting clones. Mostly located in CM and EM were contracting CD4+ clones, with contracting CD8+ clones located in EMRA.

The sequence was obtained from a man younger than 35 who had mild COVID-19 (a few samples of this study predate the infection). Cell type and time point are not known. The source material was PBMCs or a T cell subset sorted from them (not recorded which).

The CDR3 reads CASSYTTSGTRRYTQYF. CDR3 DNA: TGTGCCAGCAGTTACACAACATCCGGGACTAGGAGGTATACGCAGTATTTT. The chain couples TRBV6-2 or TRBV6-3 to TRBJ2-3; 8 nucleotides agree with TRBD2. The trim removed 2 bases at V and 7 bases at J, leaving 14 bases unmatched. Germline V gene lookup returns CDR1 MNHEY and CDR2 SVGEGT. This CDR3 has 17 amino acids.